The TCR beta chain described here comes from a study of identifying expanded T cells in peripheral blood. Broader study findings: Differentially abundant clones: approximately 1.3 between replicates, approximately 15 at two to three weeks, less than 25 at four.

The data were produced by immunoSEQ multiplex PCR, yet TCRdb's version contains in-frame clones alone and is incomplete. The top ten clones hold less than 4% of a sample with 130,000 or so clones, 84% of them seen once. The germline V and J ends were trimmed by 0 bases and 5 bases, with 14 bases remaining between them. The CDR3 is 16 residues long. Per germline, CDR1 ENHRY and CDR2 SYGVKD. As regards this clone: Its antigen is not identified.

Healthy donors had no documented immune events, such as infections, while sampled. The sample was blood. This TCR derives from a person aged 18 to 69 in good health. The chain recombines TRBV10-3 with TRBJ2-1; D perhaps matches TRBD2 (6 bases). This CDR3 reads CAISESSWRGDNEQFF. The CDR3 coding sequence is TGTGCCATCAGTGAGTCTTCCTGGCGGGGTGACAATGAGCAGTTCTTC.